Each of the 5 T cell receptor beta chains below was sequenced from the same sample in a study of blood T cell repertoires in COVID-19. Some clones are missing from TCRdb's copy, which holds only in-frame ones; the method was immunoSEQ multiplex PCR. The table lists just over 300,000 clones, about 90% of them singletons, with approximately 2% in the top ten. Material for sequencing was peripheral blood. These receptors originate from a woman between 25 and 40 years old with COVID-19, enrolled during active disease.

The CDR3 spells CASSPLLAETQYF. DNA of the CDR3: TGTGCCAGCAGCCCTTTACTAGCGGAGACCCAGTACTTC. V and J are TRBV3-1 (or the pseudogene TRBV3-2) and TRBJ2-5; 7 bases match TRBD2. The V and J ends lost 4 bases and 5 bases, in that order; junction bases with no gene match: 4. Germline V lookup: CDR1 LGHDT, CDR2 YNNKEL (reference sequence). The CDR3 runs to 13 residues.

The chain carries TRBV28 and TRBJ1-1, with D possibly being TRBD1 (5 bases). Trimming shortened V by 6 bases and J by 4 bases, and 6 bases separated the two germline ends. The CDR3 extends over 11 amino acids. Germline loops: CDR1 MDHEN, CDR2 SYDVKM. The CDR3: CASRTVTEAFF. As DNA, the CDR3 is TGTGCCAGCAGGACAGTCACTGAAGCTTTCTTT.

The count of this clone is one. V is TRBV15 and J is TRBJ1-5, with TRBD1 matching over 8 bases. This CDR3 is 17 amino acids long. The V gene end was trimmed by 3 bases and the J gene end by 2 bases; junction bases not matched to a gene: 9. Germline V gives CDR1 LNHNV, CDR2 YYDKDF (reference sequence). The CDR3 spells CATSSGQGKGGNQPQHF. CDR3 nucleotide sequence: TGTGCCACCAGCAGTGGACAGGGTAAAGGGGGCAATCAGCCCCAGCATTTT.

The rearrangement links TRBV5-1 to TRBJ1-1; no clear D gene. V dropped 0 bases and J dropped 0 bases, with 12 bases sitting between them. The germline V gene encodes CDR1 SGHRS and CDR2 YFSETQ. The CDR3 contains 16 residues. The CDR3 reads CASSLAGGQLNTEAFF. DNA for the CDR3: TGCGCCAGCAGCTTGGCAGGCGGGCAGTTGAACACTGAAGCTTTCTTT.

In regard to this clone: This CDR3 is also generated by other DNA sequences in the sample. The CDR3 region is CASSYRQGTNTEAFF. The CDR3 DNA reads as TGTGCCAGCAGTTACCGACAGGGGACGAACACTGAAGCTTTCTTT. The rearrangement uses TRBV6-5 and TRBJ1-1; 8 positions agree with TRBD1. There are 15 residues in the CDR3. The germline gives CDR1 MNHEY, CDR2 SVGAGI. J gave up 1 base and V 2 bases, and 3 bases lay outside the gene matches.